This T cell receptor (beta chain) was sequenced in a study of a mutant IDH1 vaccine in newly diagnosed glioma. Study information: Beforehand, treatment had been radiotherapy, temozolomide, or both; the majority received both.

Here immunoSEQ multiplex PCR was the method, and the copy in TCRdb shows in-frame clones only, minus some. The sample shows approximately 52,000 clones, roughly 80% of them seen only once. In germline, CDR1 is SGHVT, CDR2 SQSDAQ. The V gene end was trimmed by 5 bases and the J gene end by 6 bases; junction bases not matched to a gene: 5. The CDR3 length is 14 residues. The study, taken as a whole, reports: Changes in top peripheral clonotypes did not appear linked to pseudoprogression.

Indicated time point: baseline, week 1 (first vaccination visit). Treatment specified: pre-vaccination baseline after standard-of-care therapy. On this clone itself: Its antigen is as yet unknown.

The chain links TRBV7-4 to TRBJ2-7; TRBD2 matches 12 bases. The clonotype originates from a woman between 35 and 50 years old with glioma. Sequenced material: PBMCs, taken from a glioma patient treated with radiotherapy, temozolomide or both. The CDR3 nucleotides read TGTGCCAGCAGCGCGAGGGGACTAGCGGGCGAGCAGTACTTC. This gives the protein CASSARGLAGEQYF.